Each of the 9 T cell receptor beta chains below was sequenced from the same sample in a study of preoperative IRX-2 immunotherapy in early breast cancer (dated by TCRdb to between 2018 and 2021). Receptor amplification or capture employed the immunoSEQ multiplex PCR assay. TCRdb carries this immuneACCESS record with in-frame sequences only. Its versions omit some clonotypes, under half of them owing to an unresolved V gene in the studies checked, with the rest unexplained. The sample yields 4,500 to 5,500 clones; around 73% were counted once. The ten largest clones take up around 13% of the sample. Per the publication, the treatment or condition label means: preoperative locoregional IRX-2 cytokine immunotherapy. This sample comprised tumor tissue, obtained before IRX-2 immunotherapy. Receptors were obtained from a human donor with breast cancer.

A single count supports this clone. The chain joins TRBV4-1 to TRBJ2-7, with 11 bases aligning to TRBD1. CDR3 length equals 16 residues. The V gene end was trimmed by 0 bases and the J gene end by 3 bases; junction bases not matched to a gene: 4. Looked up from germline, CDR1 is MGHRA and CDR2 is YSYEKL. The CDR3 sequence: CASSQDAGTGGYEQYF. The CDR3 DNA reads as TGCGCCAGCAGCCAAGATGCCGGGACAGGGGGCTACGAGCAGTACTTC.

The CDR3: CATSGSRVQTDTQYF. CDR3 DNA: TGTGCCACCTCAGGGTCGAGGGTCCAAACAGATACGCAGTATTTT. The chain uses TRBV19 and TRBJ2-3; TRBD1 or TRBD2 may be the D gene (5 bases each). The CDR3 loop spans 15 amino acids. V was clipped by 10 bases and J by 3 bases, with 20 bases between them. The germline V gene encodes CDR1 LNHDA and CDR2 SQIVND (reference sequence).

The V gene is TRBV1, the J gene TRBJ2-6; the DNA was not compared with TRBD1, the D call given in the table. TRBV1 is given as a pseudogene. The length of the CDR3 is 20 residues. The CDR3 sequence: CASSQSKAGTIGSGANVLTF. CDR3 coding DNA: TGCGCCAGCAGCCAATCAAAAGCAGGAACGATTGGGTCTGGGGCCAACGTCCTGACTTTC.

The chain is built from TRBV25-1 and TRBJ2-7, with 8 bases matching TRBD2. CDR1 is MGHDK and CDR2 is SYGVNS in the germline V gene. The CDR3 is 15 residues long. The V gene end was trimmed by 5 bases and the J gene end by 3 bases; junction bases not matched to a gene: 9. The CDR3 here is CASSFLLAGFYEQYF. For the CDR3, the DNA is TGTGCCAGCAGTTTTCTTCTAGCGGGCTTCTACGAGCAGTACTTC.

This chain uses TRBV11-3 with TRBJ2-3; possible D gene TRBD2, 5 bases. The ends were cut back, 3 bases at V and 4 bases at J, with 14 bases in the middle. This CDR3 has 15 residues. Germline V gene lookup returns CDR1 SGHNT and CDR2 YENEEA. CDR3 DNA: TGTGCCAGCAGCTTGGACTTCGGGTGGCCAGATACGCAGTATTTT. It is translated as CASSLDFGWPDTQYF.

Only one count was recorded for this clone. The chain couples TRBV11-3 to TRBJ2-1; D unresolved. The germline gives CDR1 SGHNT, CDR2 YENEEA. V was trimmed by 3 bases and J by 8 bases, leaving 14 bases between them. The CDR3 sequence is 14 residues long. The CDR3 DNA is TGTGCCAGCAGCTTGGTACTGGCTGAGGATGAGCAGTTCTTC. Translation: CASSLVLAEDEQFF.

The CDR3 is CASSFDRTGPNEKLFF. The CDR3 DNA reads as TGTGCCAGCAGTTTCGATCGGACAGGCCCTAATGAAAAACTGTTTTTT. The chain couples TRBV25-1 to TRBJ1-4; TRBD1 agrees at 7 bases. CDR1 and CDR2 (germline): MGHDK, SYGVNS. Trimming took 5 bases from V and 3 from J; bases not matched to a gene: 9. The CDR3 has 16 amino acids.

This chain links TRBV5-1 with TRBJ2-7, with 11 bases lining up with TRBD2. The CDR3 runs 17 residues. Germline V gives CDR1 SGHRS, CDR2 YFSETQ. V was clipped by 4 bases and J by 4 bases; unmatched bases: 13. The CDR3 protein is CASSPRPGTSGTYEQYF. Here the CDR3 DNA reads TGCGCCAGCAGCCCGCGTCCCGGGACTAGCGGAACGTACGAGCAGTACTTC.

The rearrangement links TRBV6-8 to TRBJ1-1; the D is unclear. Germline CDR1 is MNHGY and CDR2 is SAAAGT. The CDR3 length is 13 residues. Trimming cost V 8 bases and J 0 bases, with 10 bases left between them. The DNA for the CDR3 is TGTGCCAGCCGCGAGGGCTTGAACACTGAAGCTTTCTTT. Residues: CASREGLNTEAFF.